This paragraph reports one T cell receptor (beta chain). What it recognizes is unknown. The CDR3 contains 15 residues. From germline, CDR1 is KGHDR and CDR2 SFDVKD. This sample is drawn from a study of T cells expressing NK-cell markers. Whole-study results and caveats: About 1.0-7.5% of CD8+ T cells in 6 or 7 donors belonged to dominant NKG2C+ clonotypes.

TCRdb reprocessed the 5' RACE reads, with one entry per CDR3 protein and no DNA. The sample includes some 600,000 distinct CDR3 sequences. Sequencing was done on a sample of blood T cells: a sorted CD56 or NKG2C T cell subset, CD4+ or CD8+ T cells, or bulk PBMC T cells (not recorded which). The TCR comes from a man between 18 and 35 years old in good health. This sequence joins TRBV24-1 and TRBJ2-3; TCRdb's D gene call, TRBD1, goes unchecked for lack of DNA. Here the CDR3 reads CATSDAPSGTDTQYF.